The 10 T cell receptor beta chains reported below all come from one sample, sequenced in a study of cytomegalovirus exposure and HLA in healthy donors. Researchers ran the PCR with 60 Vbeta and 13 Jbeta primers. TCRdb keeps only in-frame clones here, not all; method: immunoSEQ multiplex PCR. Altogether roughly 73,000 clones are present, roughly 70% being singletons, with the ten largest covering 12%. The sequenced material came from PBMCs. The receptor set was obtained from a man in his sixties or seventies in good health and CMV-seronegative.

The V gene is TRBV30, the J gene TRBJ2-3, with D possibly TRBD1 on 5 matching bases. The V gene's germline CDR1 is GTSNPN and CDR2 SVGIG (reference sequence). The V gene lost 2 bases and the J gene lost 9 bases, with 12 bases spanning the gap. The CDR3 is made up of 12 amino acids. The CDR3 region is CAWSTRQSTQYF. The CDR3 DNA sequence: TGTGCCTGGAGTACCCGACAGTCCACGCAGTATTTT.

The genes are TRBV15 and TRBJ2-7; TRBD1 aligns across 7 bases. J was trimmed by 1 base and V by 3 bases; bases with no gene match: 0. Germline V lookup: CDR1 LNHNV, CDR2 YYDKDF (reference sequence). The CDR3 consists of 13 residues. The chain's CDR3 is CATSRDRSYEQYF. CDR3 nucleotide sequence: TGTGCCACCAGCAGGGACAGGTCCTACGAGCAGTACTTC.

V usage is TRBV7-6 and J usage is TRBJ2-1; the D gene is possibly TRBD2 (7 bases). CDR3 size: 16 residues. Trimming pared 5 bases from V and 5 bases from J, leaving 19 bases between. Germline-derived CDR1 and CDR2 are SGHVS and FNYEAQ. For the CDR3, the DNA is TGTGCCAGCAGCCCCAGGAGTTCGGGGGGCAACAATGAGCAGTTCTTC. It yields the protein CASSPRSSGGNNEQFF.

The table lists this clone with a count of one. This rearrangement joins TRBV18 to TRBJ1-6, with TRBD1 matching 10 bases. V was pared by 3 bases and J by 9 bases, with 2 bases of the junction left unmatched. The length of the CDR3 is 14 residues. The V gene's germline CDR1 is KGHSH and CDR2 LQKENI. CDR3 amino acids: CASSPDRGISPLHF. Here the CDR3 DNA reads TGTGCCAGCTCACCGGACAGGGGGATTTCACCCCTCCACTTT.

The chain joins TRBV28 to TRBJ1-5; D gene unclear. Trimming shortened V by 2 bases and J by 7 bases, and 6 bases separated the two germline ends. CDR3 length: 12 residues. CDR1 and CDR2 (germline): MDHEN, SYDVKM. This CDR3 reads CASSLVQQPQHF. The CDR3 DNA reads TGTGCCAGCAGTTTAGTCCAGCAGCCCCAGCATTTT.

Remarks on this clone: One end of the junction does not line up with germline, which may come from a read error. The DNA for the CDR3 is TGTTCCAGCAGCTCCTCAGGGGGCACCTATGGCTACACCTTC. Protein sequence: CSSSSSGGTYGYTF. This rearrangement joins TRBV7-9 to TRBJ1-2, with 8 positions matching TRBD1. This CDR3 region has 14 residues. CDR1 is SEHNR, CDR2 FQNEAQ, per germline (reference sequence). The full variable domain, its missing parts supplied by reference TRBV7-9 and TRBJ1-2, is DTGVSQNPRHKITKRGQNVTFRCDPISEHNRLYWYRQTLGQGPEFLTYFQNEAQLEKSRLLSDRFSAERPKGSFSTLEIQRTEQGDSAMYLCSSSSSGGTYGYTFGSGTRLTVV.

The chain is built from TRBV6-4 and TRBJ1-4; possibly TRBD1 for D (5 bases). Germline lookup yields CDR1 MRHNA and CDR2 SNTAGT. The CDR3 extends over 15 amino acids. The V and J ends lost 6 bases and 7 bases respectively, with 18 bases between them. In DNA, the CDR3 is TGTGCCAGCAGAGCTCCGAGCAGGGAGGCTGAAAAACTGTTTTTT. It encodes CASRAPSREAEKLFF.

CDR3 bases: TGCGCCAGCAGCTTGGATGGTGGCCCGGGTGAGCAGTTCTTC. Amino acids: CASSLDGGPGEQFF. The chain employs TRBV5-1 and TRBJ2-1; D unclear. This CDR3 has 14 amino acids. V lost 0 bases and J 9 bases, leaving 13 bases between the germline ends. From germline, CDR1 is SGHRS and CDR2 YFSETQ. Variable domain in full (rest from reference TRBV5-1 and TRBJ2-1): KAGVTQTPRYLIKTRGQQVTLSCSPISGHRSVSWYQQTPGQGLQFLFEYFSETQRNKGNFPGRFSGRQFSNSRSEMNVSTLELGDSALYLCASSLDGGPGEQFFGPGTRLTVL.

V is TRBV28 and J is TRBJ1-1, with 7 bases lining up with TRBD1. With V trimmed by 5 bases and J by 0 bases, 12 bases remained unmatched. Germline V gives CDR1 MDHEN, CDR2 SYDVKM. The CDR3 is made up of 17 amino acids. For the CDR3, the DNA is TGTGCCAGCAGTCTAATACCCTGGGGACAGATGAACACTGAAGCTTTCTTT. Translation gives CASSLIPWGQMNTEAFF.

The V gene is TRBV7-8, the J gene TRBJ1-2; 9 nucleotides agree with TRBD1. The germline CDR1 and CDR2 sequences are SGHVS and FQNEAQ. This CDR3 contains 17 residues. V dropped 5 bases and J dropped 8; count of bases not matched to a gene: 18. In nucleotides, the CDR3 is TGTGCCAGCAGCCCGATGACGGGGGGGACAGGGACTGGAGGCTACACCTTC. It is translated as CASSPMTGGTGTGGYTF.